This T cell receptor (beta chain) was identified in a study of cytomegalovirus exposure and HLA in healthy donors. The donors were part of the validation cohort of roughly 130 subjects. That cohort was separate from the first cohort, which comprised 666 subjects. The junction had 7 bases not matched to a gene; V was cut back by 4 bases and J by 3 bases. This CDR3 spans 15 amino acids. Germline CDR1 is SQVTM and CDR2 is ANQGSEA. This clone was counted a few times. Other DNA sequences of this sample code for an identical CDR3. TCRdb keeps only in-frame clones here, not all; method: immunoSEQ multiplex PCR. The repertoire has roughly 90,000 clones, 85% of them found once; the top ten carry 20% to 25%.

This chain links TRBV29-1 with TRBJ2-3; 10 positions agree with TRBD1. The origin of this receptor is a man between 18 and 29 years old in good health and CMV-seropositive. The sample taken for sequencing was PBMCs. Here the CDR3 DNA reads TGCAGCGTTGCCCGACAGGGGGCTGTAACAGATACGCAGTATTTT. This codes for CSVARQGAVTDTQYF.